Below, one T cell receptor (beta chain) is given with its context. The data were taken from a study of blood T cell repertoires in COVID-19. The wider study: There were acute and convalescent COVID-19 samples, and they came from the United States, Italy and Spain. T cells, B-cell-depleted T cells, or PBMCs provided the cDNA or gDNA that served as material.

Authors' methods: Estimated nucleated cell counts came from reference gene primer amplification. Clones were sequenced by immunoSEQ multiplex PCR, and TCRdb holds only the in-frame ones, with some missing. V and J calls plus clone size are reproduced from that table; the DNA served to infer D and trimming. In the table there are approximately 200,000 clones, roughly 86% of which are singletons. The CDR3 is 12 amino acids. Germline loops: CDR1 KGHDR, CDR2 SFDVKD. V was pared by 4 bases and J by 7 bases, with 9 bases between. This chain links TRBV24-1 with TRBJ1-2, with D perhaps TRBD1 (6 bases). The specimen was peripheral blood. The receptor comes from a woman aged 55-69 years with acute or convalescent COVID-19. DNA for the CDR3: TGTGCCACCAGTGACATCAGGGGTGGCTACACCTTC. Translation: CATSDIRGGYTF.